This T cell receptor beta chain was sequenced in a study of CD8+ T cells in alopecia areata. Indicated treatment: oral pan-JAK inhibitor, 5-10 mg twice daily. Reverse transcribed after extraction, RNA yielded cDNA as the sequencing template. Some clones are missing from TCRdb's copy, which holds only in-frame ones; the method was immunoSEQ multiplex PCR. In the table there are about 76,000 clones, around two thirds of which are singletons. The CDR3 is 13 residues long. Germline CDR1 and CDR2: GTSNPN and SVGIG (reference sequence). Deletions cut 0 bases from V and 8 bases from J, with 13 bases between.

This clonotype was obtained from a human donor with alopecia areata. Source: CD8+ T cells sorted from blood, taken at week 24, from a patient treated with tofacitinib. This chain links TRBV30 with TRBJ1-2; possible D gene TRBD1, 6 bases. CDR3 nucleotides: TGTGCCTGGAGTGTAGGGGGAGCGGCCGGCTACACCTTC. Amino acids: CAWSVGGAAGYTF.